This T cell receptor (beta chain) was obtained from a study of spatial heterogeneity in lung cancer (dated by TCRdb to the late 2010s). Background on the whole study: The donors were more than 65 patients from the lung TRACERx cohort who had early-stage, untreated non-small cell lung cancer. Follow-up PBMC samples were sequenced whenever available, with a median time to follow-up of about 2 years after resection. At surgery, over 200 tumor regions, roughly 63 matched nontumor lung samples and 56 PBMC samples were TCR-sequenced for both alpha and beta chains. Nonsynonymous mutation counts, determined by whole-exome sequencing of tumor tissue, were related to TCR repertoire features. The study quantitatively compared TCR alpha and beta repertoires across multiple tumor regions, matched nontumor lung and blood in non-small cell lung cancer. In the raw uncorrected reads, each unique combination of TCR and UMI appeared on average more than ten times. Beta-chain transcripts were consistently detected in greater numbers than alpha-chain transcripts, which likely reflected higher beta-chain transcript abundance.

Its CDR3 holds 16 amino acids, cysteine through phenylalanine. The only DNA kept is the CDR3, 48 bases in frame from the first base. V loses 3 bases, J loses 0 bases, and the germline ends lie 9 bases apart. The germline V gene (reference sequence) yields SEHNR for CDR1 and FQNEAQ for CDR2. Library preparation used 5' RACE. Sequenced on a NextSeq 500. In the TCR library protocol, a unique molecular identifier was attached to each TCR cDNA molecule so that PCR and sequencing errors could be corrected. In the paper's pipeline: TCR identification, UMI-based error correction and CDR3 extraction were all carried out with Decombinator tools. TCRs above a frequency of 2 per 1,000, corresponding to the top 1% of the tumor frequency distribution, were defined as expanded. Renyi diversity was calculated using the R vegan package after each repertoire was subsampled 100 times to 5,000 TCRs. CDR3 similarity networks were constructed using string-kernel similarity of amino acid triplets, with links drawn between CDR3s whose pairwise similarity was above 0.82. TCRdb took the public reads, trimmed them with fastp at Q25, ran MiXCR for clone calling and kept in-frame beta chains. Rows are combined by CDR3 protein, so each entry shows the most common genes and DNA. None of the V and J calls come from the authors' own analysis; TCRdb made them. This sample comprises 35,000 to 45,000 distinct CDR3 sequences, around 6.9% of them detected only once. The biggest ten clones account for approximately 9.8% of the sample.

Many counts were recorded for this clonotype. Its cognate antigen has yet to be identified. No much larger clonotype is one base removed from it; base qualities were not supplied. The intended sense of this specimen's time point label: blood at routine non-recurrence follow-up after resection. Without any cell sorting, TCR sequencing was performed on whole RNA extracted either from tumor and nontumor lung tissue or from cryopreserved PBMC samples. A patient was chosen for TCR sequencing only when enough RNA was available from at least two tumor regions. What the research found in general, with its limitations: Only approximately 13 patients were included in comparisons of baseline and follow-up blood repertoires. Ubiquitous expanded tumor TCRs were detected in blood more often at tumor resection than at routine follow-up. Additional single-cell paired TCR alpha and beta sequencing was considered necessary to confirm, at a functional level, the hypothesis that regional TCRs recognize regional mutations.

The clonotype was recovered from a male donor with early-stage non-small cell lung cancer. The sample was PBMCs, taken at follow-up. The chain is encoded by TRBV7-9 joined to TRBJ1-6; the D gene is unclear. The DNA reads TGTGCCAGCAGCTTTACACCCAGCTCCTATAATTCACCCCTCCACTTT. Translated, it reads CASSFTPSSYNSPLHF.